This T cell receptor (beta chain) was obtained from a study of blood T cells in healthy people across ages. A sample-barcoded 5' primer and a J-beta primer mix were used in a second PCR of about 6 to 11 cycles. TCRdb re-analysed the 5' RACE reads in MiXCR, keeping a single row per CDR3 protein. The sample lists around 1.7 million distinct CDR3 sequences, roughly 27% occurring once. This clonotype appeared many times. This CDR3 has 13 residues. Germline trimming cut 2 bases from V and 3 bases from J; bases unmatched to any gene: 0. The germline V gene has CDR1 DFQATT and CDR2 SNEGSKA (reference sequence).

The specimen was blood. J is TRBJ2-1 and V is TRBV20-1; TRBD2 matches 8 bases. The TCR comes from a woman in her 30s in good health. CDR3 sequence: CSARSGSYNEQFF. For the CDR3, the DNA is TGCAGTGCTAGAAGCGGGAGCTACAATGAGCAGTTCTTC.